The 26 T cell receptor beta chains in this list originate from one sample, sequenced in a study of Ad26.COV2.S vaccination and SARS-CoV-2 variants. Assay: immunoSEQ multiplex PCR; the TCRdb copy retains only in-frame clones and omits some. The sample holds hundreds of thousands of clones, about 89% seen once. Sample treatment: some 20 received Ad26.COV2.S at low or high dose, single or two shots; 5 received placebo; per-sample allocation not given. The investigators took samples on day 63 after the first vaccine or placebo injection. The source material was peripheral blood, sampled in a trial of Ad26.COV2.S vaccine versus placebo. The receptor set was obtained from a person aged 18-60 years who received the Ad26.COV2.S COVID-19 vaccine or a placebo.

The chain has TRBV27 and TRBJ2-5, with D unclear. Trimming took 2 bases from V and 1 from J, leaving 8 bases between them. The CDR3 has 14 residues. Germline loops: CDR1 MNHEY, CDR2 SMNVEV (reference sequence). The CDR3 spells CASSLAASQETQYF. The DNA for the CDR3 is TGTGCCAGCAGTTTAGCGGCTAGCCAAGAGACCCAGTACTTC.

This clone was observed a handful of times. V and J are TRBV10-2 and TRBJ1-1, with TRBD1 as a possible D gene (5 bases). Germline assignment: CDR1 WSHSY and CDR2 SAAADI. V gave up 6 bases and J gave up 7 bases, with 18 bases separating them. The CDR3 runs 14 residues. The CDR3 sequence: CASRAPGRDGEAFF. CDR3 bases: TGCGCCAGCAGGGCCCCCGGGAGGGACGGTGAAGCTTTCTTT.

The chain has TRBV7-2 and TRBJ2-3; D remains ambiguous. CDR3 length equals 12 residues. Germline assignment: CDR1 SGHTA and CDR2 FQGNSA. V lost 6 bases to trimming and J lost 1 base, with 5 bases between them. The CDR3 protein is CASRPGTDTQYF. CDR3 sequence (DNA): TGTGCCAGCAGGCCCGGCACAGATACGCAGTATTTT. Combining the CDR3 with reference TRBV7-2 and TRBJ2-3 gives the whole variable domain GAGVSQSPSNKVTEKGKDVELRCDPISGHTALYWYRQSLGQGLEFLIYFQGNSAPDKSGLPSDRFSAERTGGSVSTLTIQRTQQEDSAVYLCASRPGTDTQYFGPGTRLTVL.

This chain joins TRBV11-2 and TRBJ1-4; TRBD1 is a possible D gene (6 bases). Trimming took 5 bases from V and 8 from J, leaving 15 bases between them. This CDR3 is 14 amino acids long. Germline values: CDR1 SGHAT, CDR2 FQNNGV. DNA for the CDR3: TGTGCCAGCAGCCCACAGGGACCTGTCGAAAAACTGTTTTTT. Its translation is CASSPQGPVEKLFF.

This sequence joins TRBV29-1 and TRBJ2-1; 15 bases map to TRBD2. The V gene's germline CDR1 is SQVTM and CDR2 ANQGSEA. The ends lost 4 bases at V and 7 bases at J; junction bases unmatched: 14. The CDR3 extends over 18 amino acids. The DNA of the CDR3 is TGCAGCGTTGCCCGGGGGACTAGCGGGAGGAGGGTGGGTAATGAGCAGTTCTTC. Translating gives CSVARGTSGRRVGNEQFF.

The CDR3 is CASSQDRGGADTQYF. Here the CDR3 DNA reads TGTGCCAGCAGCCAAGATCGGGGAGGGGCAGATACGCAGTATTTT. This rearrangement joins TRBV4-2 to TRBJ2-3; 7 bases match TRBD2. The CDR3 runs 15 residues. Germline-derived CDR1 and CDR2 are LGHNA and YNFKEQ. The V and J ends lost 0 bases and 4 bases, in that order; junction bases with no gene match: 4.

This chain joins TRBV19 and TRBJ2-1, with a possible D match to TRBD2 (5 bases). CDR1 is LNHDA, CDR2 SQIVND, per germline (reference sequence). V lost 1 base, J lost 6 bases, and 13 bases lay in between. The CDR3 has 15 amino acids. The CDR3 region has the DNA TGTGCCAGTAGTATAGTCGGCCTAGCCGGCAATGAGCAGTTCTTC. Translating it yields CASSIVGLAGNEQFF.

This clone occurred a few times. V gene TRBV21-1 combines with J gene TRBJ2-2; the table's D call, TRBD1, was not checked against the DNA. TRBV21-1 is an annotated pseudogene. The CDR3 covers 20 residues. CDR3 sequence reads: CASSNSTRDRGPNPTRELFF. DNA of the CDR3: TGTGCCAGCAGCAACTCGACGAGAGACAGGGGGCCCAATCCTACCCGGGAGCTGTTTTTT.

The rearrangement links TRBV30 to TRBJ1-6; D gene ambiguous. V lost 1 base and J 9 bases, leaving 13 bases between the germline ends. Germline V gene sequence: CDR1 GTSNPN, CDR2 SVGIG (reference sequence). The CDR3 consists of 14 residues. The CDR3 spells CAWSGGPPLSPLHF. The CDR3 nucleotides read TGTGCCTGGAGTGGCGGGCCTCCCCTTTCACCCCTCCACTTT.

The gene calls are TRBV30 and TRBJ1-3, with TRBD1 matching 10 bases. There are 15 residues in the CDR3. From germline, CDR1 is GTSNPN and CDR2 SVGIG (reference sequence). Unmatched junction bases numbered 7, after V lost 4 bases and J lost 4 bases. The CDR3 protein is CAWTTGTGEGNTIYF. CDR3 bases: TGTGCCTGGACAACCGGGACAGGGGAGGGAAACACCATATATTTT.

The rearrangement uses TRBV27 and TRBJ1-1; the D is unclear. The V gene lost 5 bases and the J gene lost 1 base, with 11 bases spanning the gap. CDR1 is MNHEY, CDR2 SMNVEV, per germline (reference sequence). The CDR3 spans 14 residues. The CDR3 loop reads CASSPGRKNTEAFF. The CDR3 DNA reads TGTGCCAGCAGTCCAGGACGGAAGAACACTGAAGCTTTCTTT.

The rearrangement joins TRBV10-2 to TRBJ1-2; tentatively, D is TRBD1 (6 bases). There are 15 residues in the CDR3. The germline V and J ends were trimmed by 0 bases and 7 bases, with 15 bases remaining between them. Germline CDR1 is WSHSY and CDR2 is SAAADI. Written as DNA, the CDR3 is TGCGCCAGCAGTGAGTCGGCAGGGGAAGGGACTGGCTACACCTTC. Amino acids: CASSESAGEGTGYTF.

Regarding this clone: The sample has other DNA sequences that encode this CDR3 too. V is TRBV30 and J is TRBJ1-5; D is unclear. CDR1 and CDR2 (germline): GTSNPN, SVGIG (reference sequence). This CDR3 spans 13 amino acids. Trimming shortened V by 0 bases and J by 0 bases, and 3 bases separated the two germline ends. The chain's CDR3 is CAWSVYSNQPQHF. The CDR3 DNA reads TGTGCCTGGAGTGTCTATAGCAATCAGCCCCAGCATTTT.

The rearrangement uses TRBV25-1 and TRBJ2-5; TRBD1 is a possible D gene (6 bases). Germline CDR1 reads MGHDK; CDR2 reads SYGVNS. With 11 bases removed from V and 7 bases from J, the gap between germline ends came to 23 bases. The CDR3 spans 14 residues. CDR3 bases: TGTGCCTCCATGAGGGGGACGGCATTCGGGACCCAGTACTTC. It translates to CASMRGTAFGTQYF.

The gene calls are TRBV4-1 and TRBJ1-3; no firm D call. V lost 3 bases to trimming and J lost 2 bases, with 17 bases between them. The germline V gene encodes CDR1 MGHRA and CDR2 YSYEKL. The CDR3 runs 17 residues. CDR3 coding DNA: TGCGCCAGCAGCCAGTTCGAAGACCGCCCAGCTGGAAACACCATATATTTT. Translation: CASSQFEDRPAGNTIYF.

The chain has TRBV9 and TRBJ1-4; the D gene is possibly TRBD1 (6 bases). The ends were cut back, 0 bases at V and 4 bases at J, with 13 bases in the middle. This CDR3 has 16 amino acids. Germline assignment: CDR1 SGDLS and CDR2 YYNGEE. DNA for the CDR3: TGTGCCAGCAGCGTAGAATGGGGGGCGTATAATGAAAAACTGTTTTTT. Encoded protein: CASSVEWGAYNEKLFF.

This chain uses TRBV6-5 with TRBJ1-1; D possibly corresponds to TRBD1 (5 bases). Germline CDR1 MNHEY, CDR2 SVGAGI. Trimming left V 5 bases short and J 4 bases short, with 17 bases between. This CDR3 is built from 15 residues. In DNA form, the CDR3 reads TGTGCCAGCAGTACCGTCCCGGGACGGTTCACTGAAGCTTTCTTT. Translating gives CASSTVPGRFTEAFF.

This clone was picked up one time. The chain employs TRBV30 and TRBJ1-2; 8 bases align to TRBD1. The ends lost 4 bases at V and 4 bases at J; junction bases unmatched: 2. This CDR3 is 12 amino acids long. Germline CDR1 is GTSNPN and CDR2 is SVGIG (reference sequence). The CDR3 DNA reads as TGTGCCTGGACAGGGGGCACCTATGGCTACACCTTC. Translation: CAWTGGTYGYTF.

CDR3 sequence: CAWSNRGFGNTIYF. The DNA for the CDR3 is TGTGCCTGGAGTAACCGAGGTTTTGGAAACACCATATATTTT. The chain recombines TRBV30 with TRBJ1-3; D uncertain. CDR3 size: 14 residues. Trimming stripped 2 bases from V and 3 bases from J, with 11 bases between. In germline, CDR1 is GTSNPN, CDR2 SVGIG (reference sequence).

The rearrangement joins TRBV4-2 to TRBJ1-4; 10 bases map to TRBD1. Per germline, CDR1 LGHNA and CDR2 YNFKEQ. This CDR3 has 14 amino acids. V dropped 4 bases and J dropped 8; count of bases not matched to a gene: 4. The CDR3 spells CASSPGQGGEKLFF. The CDR3 DNA sequence: TGTGCCAGCAGCCCCGGACAGGGGGGAGAAAAACTGTTTTTT.

The V gene is TRBV30, the J gene TRBJ2-5; no clear D gene. Trimming took 2 bases from V and 0 from J, leaving 7 bases between them. Germline V gene data show CDR1 as GTSNPN and CDR2 as SVGIG (reference sequence). The CDR3 totals 13 residues. The CDR3 protein is CAWSRAYQETQYF. In DNA, the CDR3 is TGTGCCTGGAGTCGGGCGTACCAAGAGACCCAGTACTTC.

The chain has TRBV30 and TRBJ1-2; D is possibly TRBD1 (5 bases). Per germline, CDR1 GTSNPN and CDR2 SVGIG (reference sequence). The CDR3 extends over 10 amino acids. Trimming removed 7 bases at V and 8 bases at J, with 11 bases between. The CDR3 nucleotides are TGTGCCTCGTGGACATTCGGCTACACCTTC. Its translation: CASWTFGYTF.

The gene calls are TRBV15 and TRBJ2-5, with 11 bases aligning to TRBD2. V gave up 0 bases and J gave up 5 bases; unmatched junction bases: 2. The CDR3 is made up of 15 amino acids. The V gene's germline CDR1 is LNHNV and CDR2 YYDKDF (reference sequence). The DNA of the CDR3 is TGTGCCACCAGCAGAGACCCTAGCGGGGGGGAGACCCAGTACTTC. It yields the protein CATSRDPSGGETQYF.

This clone turned up a few times. V is TRBV7-2 and J is TRBJ1-3; D gene uncertain. With 3 bases removed from V and 0 bases from J, the gap between germline ends came to 12 bases. The CDR3 has 16 residues. Germline lookup yields CDR1 SGHTA and CDR2 FQGNSA. The CDR3 loop is CASSFHGRISGNTIYF. DNA for the CDR3: TGTGCCAGCAGCTTCCATGGGCGGATCTCTGGAAACACCATATATTTT.

V gene TRBV5-1 combines with J gene TRBJ2-7; D not certain. V lost 0 bases to trimming and J lost 2 bases, with 9 bases between them. The CDR3 runs 14 residues. From germline, CDR1 is SGHRS and CDR2 YFSETQ. The DNA for the CDR3 is TGCGCCAGCAGCTTGGAATACCCGACCTACGAGCAGTACTTC. Its translation: CASSLEYPTYEQYF.

This clone is a singleton in its sample. The V gene is TRBV11-2, the J gene TRBJ1-4; D not certain. The V end lost 8 bases, the J end lost 2 bases, and 12 bases lay between the germline ends. Germline V CDR1 and CDR2: SGHAT, FQNNGV. This CDR3 has 14 amino acids. CDR3 sequence (DNA): TGTGCCAGCGCACCGGGTTGGACTAATGAAAAACTGTTTTTT. Encoded protein: CASAPGWTNEKLFF.